The source of this T cell receptor beta chain is a study of yellow fever vaccine responses in identical twins. TCRdb reprocessed the RT-PCR reads with MiXCR, giving one entry per CDR3 protein. Seen here are fewer than 6,000 distinct CDR3 sequences, about 69% observed once, and the top ten hold under 5%. Study findings and constraints: Among the twins, the vaccine T cell response reportedly seemed partly convergent and partly personalized.

Trimming took 4 bases from V and 4 from J; bases not matched to a gene: 3. The CDR3 extends over 14 amino acids. Germline V gene data show CDR1 as KGHDR and CDR2 as SFDVKD. Of note for this clonotype: The antigen remains undetermined.

The source material was T cells from blood (PBMCs), unsorted or a sorted subset (not recorded which), sampled before or after yellow fever vaccination (not recorded which). The chain uses TRBV24-1 and TRBJ2-1, with TRBD2 matching 7 bases. The source is a woman younger than 35 who received the yellow fever vaccine. The CDR3 sequence is CATSEGGGYNEQFF. The CDR3 coding sequence is TGTGCCACCAGTGAGGGGGGGGGGTACAATGAGCAGTTCTTC.